This T cell receptor beta chain derives from a study of response to subunit inactivated influenza vaccine. General study points: Authors suggested each seasonal flu vaccination may recruit only limited numbers of new T cells.

Per germline, CDR1 LNHDA and CDR2 SQIVND (reference sequence). Trimming removed 5 bases at V and 1 base at J, with 13 bases between. CDR3 length: 15 amino acids. In TCRdb, the RT-PCR reads were re-called with MiXCR into one record per CDR3 protein. The sample carries under 800,000 distinct CDR3 sequences, approximately 15% recorded once. Notes on this clonotype: What it recognizes is unknown.

The TCR was taken from a man aged 45 to 65 who received an inactivated influenza vaccine. The chain carries TRBV19 and TRBJ2-3; D may be TRBD2 (6 bases). The sample here was PBMCs from blood, taken 14 to 15 days before vaccination. The CDR3 reads CASSAAGYGTDTQYF. CDR3 nucleotides: TGTGCCAGTAGTGCCGCGGGATACGGCACAGATACGCAGTATTTT.